The 25 T cell receptor beta chains listed next were all sequenced from one sample in a study of blood T cells in healthy people across ages. Sample-barcoded 5' priming and a J-beta primer mix drove a second PCR of roughly 6 to 12 cycles. Using its own MiXCR run on the 5' RACE reads, TCRdb lists one record per CDR3 protein. The profile shows 1.2 million to 1.5 million distinct CDR3 sequences, around 55% of them singletons. The specimen was blood. The source of these receptors is a man aged 18 to 30 in good health.

The chain is built from TRBV4-3 and TRBJ1-1; unclear D gene. The germline V gene has CDR1 LGHNA and CDR2 YSLEER. The length of the CDR3 is 15 residues. Trimming cost V 0 bases and J 7 bases, with 15 bases left between them. The CDR3 loop is CASSQDLAGMGEAFF. The CDR3 DNA reads as TGCGCCAGCAGCCAAGATCTGGCGGGGATGGGTGAAGCTTTCTTT.

The chain couples TRBV7-6 to TRBJ2-4; tentatively, D is TRBD1 (5 bases). The end of the DNA is better explained by TRBJ2-7, so the J call may be wrong. The CDR3 runs 13 residues. The germline CDR1 and CDR2 sequences are SGHVS and FNYEAQ. In DNA, the CDR3 is TGTGCCAGCAGCCCCCAGGGCCGAGGCGAGCAGTACTTC. It yields the protein CASSPQGRGEQYF.

This clonotype was seen only once. The chain combines TRBV12-3 or TRBV12-4 with TRBJ2-5; no definite D call. V was cut by 1 base and J by 11 bases, with 11 bases left in between. This CDR3 has 12 residues. Written as DNA, the CDR3 is TGTGCCAGCAGTTTAGTCGAAAGTGAGCAGTACTTC. Translated, it gives CASSLVESEQYF.

This clonotype has only a few counts. The CDR3 region is CASSSSTSYETQYF. CDR3 nucleotides: TGTGCCAGCAGTTCCTCCACTTCTTATGAGACCCAGTACTTC. The rearrangement links TRBV27 to TRBJ2-5; D is unresolved. Between the trimmed V and J ends, which lost 4 bases and 5 bases, there was a span of 14 bases. The CDR3 length is 14 residues. Per the germline V gene, CDR1 is MNHEY and CDR2 is SMNVEV (reference sequence).

V and J are TRBV28 and TRBJ2-5; no clear D gene. This CDR3 comprises 13 residues. Deletions cut 2 bases from V and 9 bases from J, with 13 bases between. CDR1 is MDHEN, CDR2 SYDVKM, per germline. CDR3 nucleotides: TGTGCCAGCAGTTTAGCTAGTAGTCAGGCCCAGTACTTC. Translated: CASSLASSQAQYF.

J is TRBJ2-5 and V is TRBV5-1; D gene uncertain. The V gene's germline CDR1 is SGHRS and CDR2 YFSETQ. This CDR3 region has 15 residues. V was cut by 0 bases and J by 5 bases, with 14 bases left in between. The DNA of the CDR3 is TGCGCCAGCAGCTTGGACGATAGGCAAGGGGAGACCCAGTACTTC. As protein: CASSLDDRQGETQYF.

The chain recombines TRBV29-1 with TRBJ2-7; D may be TRBD2 (6 bases). Germline values: CDR1 SQVTM, CDR2 ANQGSEA. The CDR3 spans 15 residues. V was trimmed by 3 bases and J by 1 base, leaving 16 bases between them. The CDR3 region is CSVEEEGYPSYEQYF. The CDR3 region has the DNA TGCAGCGTTGAGGAGGAGGGGTATCCGTCCTACGAGCAGTACTTC.

The chain links TRBV29-1 to TRBJ2-5, with D possibly TRBD2 on 6 matching bases. Trimming took 2 bases from V and 7 from J, leaving 14 bases between them. This CDR3 comprises 13 residues. Per the germline V gene, CDR1 is SQVTM and CDR2 is ANQGSEA. CDR3 region: CSVENSAGGTQYF. CDR3 DNA: TGCAGCGTTGAAAACAGCGCCGGGGGGACCCAGTACTTC.

The chain has TRBV12-3 or TRBV12-4 and TRBJ2-5, with 9 bases lining up with TRBD1. Trimming cost V 0 bases and J 2 bases; bases outside gene matches: 7. There are 17 residues in the CDR3. The CDR3 loop is CASSLARDRDFQETQYF. The CDR3 bases are TGTGCCAGCAGTTTAGCGCGGGACAGGGACTTTCAAGAGACCCAGTACTTC.

J is TRBJ2-2 and V is TRBV29-1; D perhaps matches TRBD2 (6 bases). Looked up from germline, CDR1 is SQVTM and CDR2 is ANQGSEA. V shed 4 bases and J shed 1 base, with 13 bases lying between them. The CDR3 sequence is 15 residues long. The CDR3 loop is CSVAEGPLNTGELFF. DNA for the CDR3: TGCAGCGTTGCGGAGGGGCCGTTGAACACCGGGGAGCTGTTTTTT.

Only a few counts were recorded for this clonotype. The V gene is TRBV20-1, the J gene TRBJ1-6; perhaps TRBD1 as D (6 bases). Germline CDR1 and CDR2: DFQATT and SNEGSKA (reference sequence). This CDR3 is built from 17 residues. Trimming shortened V by 0 bases and J by 5 bases, and 17 bases separated the two germline ends. CDR3 residues: CSARDPNPGADNSPLHF. In nucleotides, the CDR3 is TGCAGTGCTAGAGATCCTAACCCAGGGGCTGATAATTCACCCCTCCACTTT.

This clonotype was detected a few times. The chain carries TRBV10-3 and TRBJ2-5, with D possibly matching TRBD1 (6 bases). Trimming pared 3 bases from V and 1 base from J, leaving 12 bases between. Germline lookup yields CDR1 ENHRY and CDR2 SYGVKD. The CDR3 extends over 15 amino acids. The CDR3 region has the DNA TGTGCCATCAGTGACCCCCAGGGGAGCCAAGAGACCCAGTACTTC. Translation: CAISDPQGSQETQYF.

The chain combines TRBV4-1 with TRBJ1-2; no clear D gene. Germline assignment: CDR1 MGHRA and CDR2 YSYEKL. Trimming stripped 3 bases from V and 4 bases from J, with 9 bases between. The CDR3 contains 13 residues. Written as DNA, the CDR3 is TGCGCCAGCAGCCACCGGGAGTCCTATGGCTACACCTTC. Translation: CASSHRESYGYTF.

This chain uses TRBV28 with TRBJ2-3; either TRBD1 or TRBD2 may supply D (6 bases each). The CDR3 is made up of 13 amino acids. Trimming cost V 9 bases and J 1 base, with 11 bases left between them. CDR1 and CDR2 (germline): MDHEN, SYDVKM. CDR3 sequence: CASGGHGTDTQYF. CDR3 bases: TGTGCCAGTGGGGGGCATGGCACAGATACGCAGTATTTT.

For this clonotype: The junction departs from the called germline gene at one end, perhaps through a read error. V is TRBV11-2 and J is TRBJ2-3, with TRBD2 matching over 10 bases. CDR3 length: 14 amino acids. The germline CDR1 and CDR2 sequences are SGHAT and FQNNGV. The CDR3 sequence: CASSFSGRTDAQYF. As DNA, the CDR3 is TGTGCCAGCAGCTTTAGCGGGAGGACAGATGCGCAGTATTTT.

The V call is TRBV27, the J call TRBJ1-2, with no clear D. The germline gives CDR1 MNHEY, CDR2 SMNVEV (reference sequence). V was clipped by 4 bases and J by 8 bases, with 14 bases between them. The CDR3 contains 13 residues. For the CDR3, the DNA is TGTGCCAGCAGTTCCGCCCCATTACAGGGCTACACCTTC. This codes for CASSSAPLQGYTF.

The gene calls are TRBV14 and TRBJ2-3; D is undetermined. The CDR3 extends over 15 amino acids. V was shortened by 1 base and J by 0 bases, with 8 bases between the two germline ends. Germline V gene sequence: CDR1 SGHDN, CDR2 FVKESK. CDR3 sequence (DNA): TGTGCCAGCAGCCAAGCTCTTGCTAGCACAGATACGCAGTATTTT. Its protein is CASSQALASTDTQYF.

DNA of the CDR3: TGCGCCAGCAGCTTGGACATTGACAGTTATGGCTACACCTTC. It translates to CASSLDIDSYGYTF. V usage is TRBV5-1 and J usage is TRBJ1-2; tentatively, D is TRBD1 (5 bases). The CDR3 runs to 14 residues. CDR1 and CDR2 from the germline V gene are SGHRS and YFSETQ. V gave up 0 bases and J gave up 5 bases, with 11 bases separating them.

V gene TRBV5-1 combines with J gene TRBJ1-4, with D tentatively TRBD1 (5 bases). The germline V gene has CDR1 SGHRS and CDR2 YFSETQ. Trimming stripped 4 bases from V and 8 bases from J, with 18 bases between. The CDR3 runs 15 residues. The DNA for the CDR3 is TGCGCCAGCAGCCGAGAGACTGGGGGATCGGAAAAACTGTTTTTT. It yields the protein CASSRETGGSEKLFF.

This chain joins TRBV30 and TRBJ1-6, with D unclear. This CDR3 has 11 amino acids. Germline lookup yields CDR1 GTSNPN and CDR2 SVGIG (reference sequence). V gave up 2 bases and J gave up 6 bases, with 2 bases separating them. Written as DNA, the CDR3 is TGTGCCTGGAGTCTTAATTCACCCCTCCACTTT. It encodes CAWSLNSPLHF.

J is TRBJ2-3 and V is TRBV12-3 or TRBV12-4, with 10 nucleotides matching TRBD2. V lost 5 bases, J lost 5 bases, and 4 bases stayed unmatched. This CDR3 spans 14 amino acids. The CDR3 DNA is TGTGCCAGCAGTCCTACTAGCGGGGAAGATACGCAGTATTTT. Its protein product is CASSPTSGEDTQYF.

This chain connects TRBV20-1 to TRBJ2-7; a possible D gene is TRBD2 (5 bases). The CDR3 length is 13 residues. The ends were cut back, 3 bases at V and 0 bases at J, with 9 bases in the middle. Germline V gives CDR1 DFQATT, CDR2 SNEGSKA (reference sequence). The CDR3 DNA follows: TGCAGTGCTAGTGCCGGGAACTCCTACGAGCAGTACTTC. Amino acids: CSASAGNSYEQYF.

This clonotype was detected a few times. CDR3 loop: CASSRTVANTGELFF. CDR3 sequence (DNA): TGCGCCAGCAGCCGCACGGTTGCGAACACCGGGGAGCTGTTTTTT. The chain is built from TRBV4-1 and TRBJ2-2; no firm D call. V was clipped by 4 bases and J by 0 bases, with 9 bases between them. The V gene's germline CDR1 is MGHRA and CDR2 YSYEKL. The CDR3 is 15 residues long.

The chain recombines TRBV4-3 with TRBJ1-5, with D possibly being TRBD1 (5 bases). The V gene's germline CDR1 is LGHNA and CDR2 YSLEER. V gave up 0 bases and J gave up 6 bases, with 15 bases separating them. CDR3 length: 16 residues. CDR3 DNA: TGCGCCAGCAGCCAAGATGAGGGGAACCCGGGTCAGCCCCAGCATTTT. It yields the protein CASSQDEGNPGQPQHF.

The chain employs TRBV7-9 and TRBJ1-5; TRBD1 agrees at 7 bases. The CDR3 sequence is 15 residues long. Trimming at V came to 5 bases and at J to 4 bases, leaving 8 bases not matched to a gene. Germline CDR1 SEHNR, CDR2 FQNEAQ (reference sequence). DNA for the CDR3: TGTGCCAGCAGCACCGACAGGGAACCAAATCAGCCCCAGCATTTT. Its protein is CASSTDREPNQPQHF. Using reference TRBV7-9 and TRBJ1-5 for the parts outside the CDR3, the full variable domain is DTGVSQNPRHKITKRGQNVTFRCDPISEHNRLYWYRQTLGQGPEFLTYFQNEAQLEKSRLLSDRFSAERPKGSFSTLEIQRTEQGDSAMYLCASSTDREPNQPQHFGDGTRLSIL.